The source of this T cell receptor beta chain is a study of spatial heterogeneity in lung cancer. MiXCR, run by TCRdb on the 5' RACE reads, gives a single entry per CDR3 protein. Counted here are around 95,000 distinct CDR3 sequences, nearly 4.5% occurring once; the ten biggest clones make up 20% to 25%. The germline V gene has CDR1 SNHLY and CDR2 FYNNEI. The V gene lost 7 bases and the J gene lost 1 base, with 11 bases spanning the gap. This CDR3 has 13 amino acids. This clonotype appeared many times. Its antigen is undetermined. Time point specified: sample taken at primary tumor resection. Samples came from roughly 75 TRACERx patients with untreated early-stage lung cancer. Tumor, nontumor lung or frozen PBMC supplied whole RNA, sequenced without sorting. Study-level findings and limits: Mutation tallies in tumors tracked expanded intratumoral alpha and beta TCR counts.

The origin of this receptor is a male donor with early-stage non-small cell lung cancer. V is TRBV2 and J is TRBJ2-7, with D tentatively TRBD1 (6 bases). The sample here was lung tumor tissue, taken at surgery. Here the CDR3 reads CASNRDTSYEQYF. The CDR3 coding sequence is TGTGCCAGCAACCGGGACACTTCCTACGAGCAGTACTTC.